This T cell receptor beta chain is from a study of T cells in tuberculosis. This clone was seen a single time. Using immunoSEQ multiplex PCR, the repertoire was profiled, and TCRdb retains in-frame clones only, with some absent. The repertoire holds tens of thousands of clones, 87% seen once, with 5.4% in the top ten. The time point: new active TB diagnosis, blood taken before or within 7 days of starting treatment. This receptor was obtained from an adult with tuberculosis. Source: PBMCs, taken at tuberculosis diagnosis.

The CDR3 reads CSASGTSGFEQYF. The CDR3 DNA sequence: TGCAGCGCCTCCGGGACATCAGGCTTCGAGCAGTACTTC. The J gene is TRBJ2-7, the V gene TRBV29-1; a possible D gene is TRBD1 (6 bases). The CDR3 covers 13 residues. V was cut by 7 bases and J by 6 bases, with 19 bases left in between. In germline, CDR1 is SQVTM, CDR2 ANQGSEA.